This TCR beta chain derives from a study of T cell changes during pregnancy in multiple sclerosis (dated by TCRdb to about 2019). Looking at the study overall: Changes in the T cell repertoire over the course of pregnancy were examined in this study in women with multiple sclerosis.

Library generation was performed with the immunoSEQ multiplex PCR assay. TCRdb re-hosts the immuneACCESS table, in-frame sequences only. Its copies lack some clones; in the studies checked, an unresolved V gene accounts for under half of them, and the cause for the rest is not known. The sample table contains about 84,000 clones; only one count was recorded for about 93% of them. The biggest ten clones account for 0.95% to 1% of the sample. Note on this clone: Its binding antigen is unknown. No base quality values were provided; no much bigger clone lies one nucleotide off.

CDR1 and CDR2, looked up from the germline V gene, are SGHRS and YFSETQ. The CDR3 spans 15 residues, from the cysteine through the phenylalanine. The CDR3 DNA has 45 bases and is translated from base 1. V lost 6 bases and J lost 5 bases, and the count of bases not matched to a germline gene is 13. This sequence was found in a female donor in good health, enrolled as a control in a pregnancy study. Here the sequenced sample was peripheral blood, taken in the second trimester of pregnancy. The chain employs TRBV5-1 and TRBJ2-5, and 7 junctional nucleotides match TRBD1. The DNA reads TGCGCCAGCACGGGTCGGACAGGTAAAGGGGAGACCCAGTACTTC. Translated, this gives CASTGRTGKGETQYF.